The clone carrying this T cell receptor beta chain was seen many times. Its antigen is unidentified. The starting material, 2 million PBMCs stored at -80 C, gave rise to the unsorted libraries. The data were taken from a study of neurological immune-mediated disorders. Whole-study results and caveats: Across subjects, expanded clones had no CDR3 amino acid sequences in common, pointing to private repertoires in all groups.

Synthesis of cDNA was carried out by template-switch 5'RACE. The reaction used 10-nucleotide random UMIs. Sequencing of 15-18 subjects in each run yielded over 200 million TCR-beta sequences. MiXCR, applied by TCRdb to the 5' RACE reads, yields one record per CDR3 protein. The repertoire has about 35,000 distinct CDR3 sequences, almost 7.5% of them found once; the top ten carry 4.4%. Sequencing was done on a sample of PBMCs. This clonotype was sampled from a woman between 40 and 55 years old in good health.

In DNA, the CDR3 is TGTGCCAGCAGCAGGGGAAACGGGAATCAGCCCCAGCATTTT. Its protein is CASSRGNGNQPQHF. J is TRBJ1-5 and V is TRBV27; the D gene is possibly TRBD1 (6 bases). Germline CDR1 reads MNHEY; CDR2 reads SMNVEV (reference sequence). Trimming took 6 bases from V and 4 from J, leaving 13 bases between them. CDR3 length equals 14 residues.